This record covers a single TCR beta chain. Germline loops: CDR1 SGDLS, CDR2 YYNGEE. V was cut by 4 bases and J by 0 bases, with 10 bases left in between. The CDR3 has 14 residues. Per the original data handling: Using reference gene primer amplification, nucleated cell counts were estimated. Data came from immunoSEQ multiplex PCR; TCRdb stores just in-frame clones and leaves some out. V, J and clone size derive from that table, while D and trimming were established from the DNA sequence. The sample includes 65,000 or so clones, around 75% of them seen just once. The data belong to a study of blood T cell repertoires in COVID-19. Study information: T cells, B-cell-depleted T cells, or PBMCs supplied cDNA or gDNA.

The sequence derives from a human donor in a cohort sampled during active COVID-19. The sample comprised peripheral blood. V usage is TRBV9 and J usage is TRBJ1-1, with D possibly being TRBD1 (6 bases). The CDR3 sequence is CASSPGHMNTEAFF. The CDR3 nucleotides are TGTGCCAGCAGCCCGGGACATATGAACACTGAAGCTTTCTTT.